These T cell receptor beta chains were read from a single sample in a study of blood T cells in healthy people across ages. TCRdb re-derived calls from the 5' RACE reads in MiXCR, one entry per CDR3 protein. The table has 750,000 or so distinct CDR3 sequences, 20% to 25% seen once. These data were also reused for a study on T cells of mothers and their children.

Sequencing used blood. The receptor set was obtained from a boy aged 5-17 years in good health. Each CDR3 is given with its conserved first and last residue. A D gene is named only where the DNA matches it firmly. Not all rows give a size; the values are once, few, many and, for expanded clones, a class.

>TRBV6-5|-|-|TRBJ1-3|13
TGTGCCAGCACGCTGGGGGTTGGAAACACCATATATTTT
CASTLGVGNTIYF
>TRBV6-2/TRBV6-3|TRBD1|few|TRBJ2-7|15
TGTGCCAGCAGCCGTCTACAGGGGGTATCCTACGAGCAGTACTTC
CASSRLQGVSYEQYF
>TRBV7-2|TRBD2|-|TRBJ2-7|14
TGTGCCAGCAGCTTAGCGTTCGGGGGGTACGAGCAGTACTTC
CASSLAFGGYEQYF
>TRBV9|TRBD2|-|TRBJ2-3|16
TGTGCCAGCAGCGTGAGACCTCAGACTAGCGGCGATACGCAGTATTTT
CASSVRPQTSGDTQYF
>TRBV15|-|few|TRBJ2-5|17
TGTGCCACCAGCCCACCCCTCAGATGGCCCCCGGAAGAGACCCAGTACTTC
CATSPPLRWPPEETQYF
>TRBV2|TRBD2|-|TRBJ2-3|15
TGTGCCAGCAGTGCAGCGGGAGCGGATACAGATACGCAGTATTTT
CASSAAGADTDTQYF
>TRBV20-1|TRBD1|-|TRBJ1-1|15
TGCAGTGCTAGAGACCAGGACAGGGGAGGCACTGAAGCTTTCTTT
CSARDQDRGGTEAFF
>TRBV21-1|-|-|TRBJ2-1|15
TGTGCCAGCAGCAATGAGCGGGAGGGGTACAATGAGCAGTTCTTC
CASSNEREGYNEQFF
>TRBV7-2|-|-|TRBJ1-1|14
TGTGCCAGCAGCTTAAATCACAGCAACACTGAAGCTTTCTTT
CASSLNHSNTEAFF
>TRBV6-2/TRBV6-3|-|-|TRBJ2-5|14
TGTGCCAGCAGTAAACAGACAAGAATAGAGACCCAGTACTTC
CASSKQTRIETQYF
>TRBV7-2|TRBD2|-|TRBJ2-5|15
TGTGCCAGCAGCTTACTAGCGGGATTACAAGAGACCCAGTACTTC
CASSLLAGLQETQYF
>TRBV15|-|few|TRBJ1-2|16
TGTGCCACCAGCAGAGATCTAGGGTTGAGGGGTGAGGGCTACACCTTC
CATSRDLGLRGEGYTF
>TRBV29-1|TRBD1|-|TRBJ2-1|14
TGCAGCGTCCCAGGGGGTTTCTCCTACAATGAGCAGTTCTTC
CSVPGGFSYNEQFF
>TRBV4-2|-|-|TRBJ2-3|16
TGTGCCAGCAGCCAAGTATACGACCCGGGCACAGATACGCAGTATTTT
CASSQVYDPGTDTQYF
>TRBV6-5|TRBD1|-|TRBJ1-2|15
TGTGCCAGCAGTCAGAACCGGGACAGGGTTGGTGGCTACACCTTC
CASSQNRDRVGGYTF
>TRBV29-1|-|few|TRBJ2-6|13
TGCAGCGTGCGAGGAGCTGGGGCCAACGTCCTGACTTTC
CSVRGAGANVLTF
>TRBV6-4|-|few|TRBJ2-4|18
TGTGCCAGCAGTGACTGGGACCTAGAGGGACTAGCCAAAAACATTCAGTACTTC
CASSDWDLEGLAKNIQYF
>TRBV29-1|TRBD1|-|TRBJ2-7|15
TGCAGCGTTATTCCCCTAACGGGACAGGGGTACGAGCAGTACTTC
CSVIPLTGQGYEQYF
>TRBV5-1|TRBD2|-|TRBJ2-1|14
TGCGCCAGCAGCTACGGGACTAGCGAGAATGAGCAGTTCTTC
CASSYGTSENEQFF
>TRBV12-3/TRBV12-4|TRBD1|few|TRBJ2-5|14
TGTGCCAGCAGCAGCTCCGGGACAGAGGAGACCCAGTACTTC
CASSSSGTEETQYF
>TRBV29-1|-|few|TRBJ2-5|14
TGCAGCGTTGAAGACCGCAAGTACCAAGAGACCCAGTACTTC
CSVEDRKYQETQYF
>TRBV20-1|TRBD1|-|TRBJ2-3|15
TGCAGTGCTTCTCGGGACAGGGCTAGCACAGATACGCAGTATTTT
CSASRDRASTDTQYF
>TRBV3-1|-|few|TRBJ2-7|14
TGTGCCAGCAGCCAAGCTATGGGCTCCTACGAGCAGTACTTC
CASSQAMGSYEQYF
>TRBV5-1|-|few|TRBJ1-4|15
TGCGCCAGCAGCCAACTCGCGGGGAGGTGGGAAAAACTGTTTTTT
CASSQLAGRWEKLFF
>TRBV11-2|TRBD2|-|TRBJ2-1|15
TGTGCCAGCAGCTTAGTTGGGGGACTAGCGGTCTTGGAGTTCTTC
CASSLVGGLAVLEFF
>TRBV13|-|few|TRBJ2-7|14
TGTGCCAGCGGGGGTGGGACTGAGTCCTACGAGCAGTACTTC
CASGGGTESYEQYF
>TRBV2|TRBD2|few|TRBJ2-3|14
TGTGCCAGCAGGGAGCGGGGGATTGGGGATACGCAGTATTTT
CASRERGIGDTQYF
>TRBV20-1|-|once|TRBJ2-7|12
TGCAGTGCTAGAGAGGACAGTTACGAGCAGTACTTC
CSAREDSYEQYF
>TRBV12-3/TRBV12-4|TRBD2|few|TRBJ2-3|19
TGTGCCAGCAGCCGCACCACCGGGACTAGCGGGGGGTCAGGGGATACGCAGTATTTT
CASSRTTGTSGGSGDTQYF
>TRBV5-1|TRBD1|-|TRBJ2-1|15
TGCGCCAGCAGCTTGGCGGGTCAGGGGGCAAATGAGCAGTTCTTC
CASSLAGQGANEQFF
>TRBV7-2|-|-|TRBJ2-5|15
TGTGCCAGCAGCTTCCCAGGGTCGGCGTTAGAGACCCAGTACTTC
CASSFPGSALETQYF
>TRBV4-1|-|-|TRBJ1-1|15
TGCGCCAGCAGCCAAGATACCGGGGCGGGCACTGAAGCTTTCTTT
CASSQDTGAGTEAFF
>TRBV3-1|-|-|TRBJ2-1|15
TGTGCCAGCAGCCCCTGGGAACTAGATTTTAATGAGCAGTTCTTC
CASSPWELDFNEQFF
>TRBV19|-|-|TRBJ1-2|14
TGTGCCAGTAGGGGAGTGGATTGGAACTATGGCTACACCTTC
CASRGVDWNYGYTF
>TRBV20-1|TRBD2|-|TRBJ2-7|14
TGCAGTGCGGCCGGACTAGGGTCCGTCTACGAGCAGTACTTC
CSAAGLGSVYEQYF
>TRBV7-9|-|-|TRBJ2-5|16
TGTGCCAGCAGTCGGATAGACGAGGGAGCCTTAGAGACCCAGTACTTC
CASSRIDEGALETQYF
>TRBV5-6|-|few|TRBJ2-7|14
TGTGCCAGCAGCTTGGCGGGGGCCGAACACGAGCAGTACTTC
CASSLAGAEHEQYF
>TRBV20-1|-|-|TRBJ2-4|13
TGCAGTGCTAGGGGGGGATCCAGAAACATTCAGTACTTC
CSARGGSRNIQYF
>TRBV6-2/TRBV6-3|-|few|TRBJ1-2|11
TGTGCCAGCAGTTACAAGGATGGCTACACCTTC
CASSYKDGYTF
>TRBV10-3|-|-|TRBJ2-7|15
TGTGCCATCAGCGCCAACAGGGACCCCTCCTACGAGCAGTACTTC
CAISANRDPSYEQYF
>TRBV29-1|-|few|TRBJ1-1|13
TGCAGCGTTGAAGGGGGATTTAACACTGAAGCTTTCTTT
CSVEGGFNTEAFF
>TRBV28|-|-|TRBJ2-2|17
TGTGCCAGCAGTCCGAGACTAGGGAAATTATTCGGCGGGGAGCTGTTTTTT
CASSPRLGKLFGGELFF
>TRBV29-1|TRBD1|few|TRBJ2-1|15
TGCAGCGCATATACACCGGGACAGGGATTCAATGAGCAGTTCTTC
CSAYTPGQGFNEQFF
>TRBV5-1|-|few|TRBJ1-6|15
TGCGCCAGCAGCTCGTCGACAGTGGAGAATTCACCCCTCCACTTT
CASSSSTVENSPLHF
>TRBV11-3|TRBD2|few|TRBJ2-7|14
TGTGCCAGCAGCTCGGGAGCGGGGGCGCGCGAGCAGTACTTC
CASSSGAGAREQYF
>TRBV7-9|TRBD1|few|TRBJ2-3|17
TGTGCCAGCAGCCCCCCCGAGTGGCAGGGGGCATCAGATACGCAGTATTTT
CASSPPEWQGASDTQYF
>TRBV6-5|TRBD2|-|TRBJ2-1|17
TGTGCCAGCAGTTATTCAGGGGGACTAGCGGGAGGAAATGAGCAGTTCTTC
CASSYSGGLAGGNEQFF
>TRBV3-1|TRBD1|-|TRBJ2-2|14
TGTGCCAGCAACCAACCACAGGGGGCCGGGGAGCTGTTTTTT
CASNQPQGAGELFF
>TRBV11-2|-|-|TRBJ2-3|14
TGTGCCAGCAGCTTAGACCCAGGGCCAGATACGCAGTATTTT
CASSLDPGPDTQYF
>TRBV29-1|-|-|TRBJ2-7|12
TGCAGCGTTGAGGGAAGACAGTACGAGCAGTACTTC
CSVEGRQYEQYF
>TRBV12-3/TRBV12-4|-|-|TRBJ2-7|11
TGTGCCAGCAGTTCATTCGGCGAGCAGTACTTC
CASSSFGEQYF
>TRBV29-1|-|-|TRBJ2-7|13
TGCAGCGTCAGAGCGGGGACATACTACGAGCAGTACTTC
CSVRAGTYYEQYF
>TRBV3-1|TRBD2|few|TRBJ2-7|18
TGTGCCAGCAGCCAAGAAGCCCTCGGACTAGCTGCCTCCTACGAGCAGTACTTC
CASSQEALGLAASYEQYF
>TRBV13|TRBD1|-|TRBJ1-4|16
TGTGCCAGCAGCTTAAGACAGGGTGAAACTAATGAAAAACTGTTTTTT
CASSLRQGETNEKLFF